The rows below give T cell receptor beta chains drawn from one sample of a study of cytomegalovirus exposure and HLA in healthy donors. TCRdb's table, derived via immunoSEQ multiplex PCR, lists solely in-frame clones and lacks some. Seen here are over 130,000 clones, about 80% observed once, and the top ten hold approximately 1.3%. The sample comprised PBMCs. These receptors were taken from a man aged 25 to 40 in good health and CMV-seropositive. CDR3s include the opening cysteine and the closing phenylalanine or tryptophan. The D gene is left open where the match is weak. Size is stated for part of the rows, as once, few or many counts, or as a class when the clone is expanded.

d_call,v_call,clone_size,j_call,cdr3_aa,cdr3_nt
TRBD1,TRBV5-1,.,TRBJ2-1,CASSLGSGGADEQFF,TGCGCCAGCAGCTTGGGGTCAGGGGGCGCAGATGAGCAGTTCTTC
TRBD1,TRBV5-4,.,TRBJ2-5,CASSSRDRGNQETQYF,TGTGCCAGCAGCTCGCGGGACAGGGGAAATCAAGAGACCCAGTACTTC
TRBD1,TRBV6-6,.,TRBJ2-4,CASRRQGAAKNIQYF,TGTGCCAGCAGGCGACAGGGGGCGGCCAAAAACATTCAGTACTTC
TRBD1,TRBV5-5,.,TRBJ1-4,CASSSQQGAGEKLFF,TGTGCCAGCAGCTCTCAACAGGGGGCGGGCGAAAAACTGTTTTTT
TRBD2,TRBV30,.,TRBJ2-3,CASPGGTDTQYF,TGTGCCTCCCCGGGAGGGACAGATACGCAGTATTTT
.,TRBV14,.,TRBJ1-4,CASSHNEGETNEKLFF,TGTGCCAGCAGCCATAACGAGGGGGAGACTAATGAAAAACTGTTTTTT
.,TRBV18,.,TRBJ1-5,CASSPGGANGNQPQHF,TGTGCCAGCTCACCAGGAGGGGCTAATGGCAATCAGCCCCAGCATTTT
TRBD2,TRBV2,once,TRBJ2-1,CASSTPKGRGGDEQFF,TGTGCCAGCAGTACCCCTAAGGGCCGGGGAGGGGATGAGCAGTTCTTC
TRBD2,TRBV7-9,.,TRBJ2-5,CASSLSGTSVQETQYF,TGTGCCAGCAGCTTGAGTGGGACTAGCGTTCAAGAGACCCAGTACTTC
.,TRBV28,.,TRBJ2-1,CASSIDFSLFF,TGTGCCAGCAGTATCGACTTTTCGCTGTTCTTC
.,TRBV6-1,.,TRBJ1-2,CASSEAGGRGGYTF,TGTGCCAGCAGTGAAGCCGGGGGGCGAGGTGGCTACACCTTC
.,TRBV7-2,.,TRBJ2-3,CASSSEITSTDTQYF,TGTGCCAGCAGCTCCGAGATAACTAGCACAGATACGCAGTATTTT
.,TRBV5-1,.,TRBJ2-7,CASSLLADYEQYF,TGCGCCAGCAGCTTACTAGCAGATTACGAGCAGTACTTC
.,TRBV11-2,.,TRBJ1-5,CASSLGGQIHQPQHF,TGTGCCAGCAGCTTAGGAGGCCAGATACATCAGCCCCAGCATTTT
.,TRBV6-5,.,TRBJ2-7,CASSEQGNEQYF,TGTGCCAGCAGTGAACAGGGCAACGAGCAGTACTTC
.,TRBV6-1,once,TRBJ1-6,CASSELRGKNSPLHF,TGTGCCAGCAGTGAACTCAGGGGCAAGAATTCACCCCTCCACTTT
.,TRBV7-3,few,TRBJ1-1,CASSLTNGPNTEAFF,TGTGCCAGCAGCTTAACGAATGGGCCCAACACTGAAGCTTTCTTT
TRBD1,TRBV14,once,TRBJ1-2,CASSLLTGVGYGYTF,TGTGCCAGCAGCCTCCTGACAGGGGTTGGCTATGGCTACACCTTC
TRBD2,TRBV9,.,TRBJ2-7,CASSSSGTSGPYEQYF,TGTGCCAGCAGCTCTTCCGGGACTAGCGGCCCCTACGAGCAGTACTTC
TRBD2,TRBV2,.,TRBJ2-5,CASSELAGGETQYF,TGTGCCAGCAGTGAGCTAGCGGGAGGAGAGACCCAGTACTTC
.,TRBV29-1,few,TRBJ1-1,CSVFQGATEAFF,TGCAGCGTATTTCAAGGGGCCACTGAAGCTTTCTTT
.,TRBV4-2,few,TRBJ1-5,CASSQRSNQPQHF,TGTGCCAGCAGCCAACGGTCGAATCAGCCCCAGCATTTT
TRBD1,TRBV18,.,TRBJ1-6,CASSGQGTYNSPLHF,TGTGCCAGCTCGGGACAGGGCACCTATAATTCACCCCTCCACTTT
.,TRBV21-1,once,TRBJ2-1,CASRPRTGRDNEQFF,TGTGCCAGCAGGCCTAGGACAGGGAGGGACAATGAGCAGTTCTTC
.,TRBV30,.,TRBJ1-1,CAWNTQPTSTEAFF,TGTGCCTGGAATACACAGCCGACGAGCACTGAAGCTTTCTTT
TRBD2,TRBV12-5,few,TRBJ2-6,CASGSGGSGANVLTF,TGTGCTAGTGGCTCGGGAGGTTCTGGGGCCAACGTCCTGACTTTC
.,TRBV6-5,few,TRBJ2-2,CASSYSLDTGELFF,TGTGCCAGCAGTTACTCTCTTGACACCGGGGAGCTGTTTTTT
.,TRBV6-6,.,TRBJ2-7,CASSSPRAGEQYF,TGTGCCAGCAGTTCCCCGAGGGCTGGGGAGCAGTACTTC
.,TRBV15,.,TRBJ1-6,CATSRDAQNSPLHF,TGTGCCACCAGCAGAGATGCCCAGAATTCACCCCTCCACTTT
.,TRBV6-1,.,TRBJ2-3,CASSEWLGQITDTQYF,TGTGCCAGCAGTGAATGGCTTGGTCAAATCACAGATACGCAGTATTTT
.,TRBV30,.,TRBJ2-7,CAWSVGNYDEQYF,TGTGCCTGGAGTGTTGGCAACTACGACGAGCAGTACTTC
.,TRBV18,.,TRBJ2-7,CASSPNWGEPYEQYF,TGTGCCAGCTCACCCAATTGGGGGGAACCCTACGAGCAGTACTTC
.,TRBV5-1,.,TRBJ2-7,CASSRLVGYEQYF,TGCGCCAGCAGTCGGCTAGTCGGGTACGAGCAGTACTTC
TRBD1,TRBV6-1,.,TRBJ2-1,CASSHDRQGRNEQFF,TGTGCCAGCAGCCACGACCGACAGGGGAGGAATGAGCAGTTCTTC
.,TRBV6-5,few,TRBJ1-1,CASSYSGGASTEAFF,TGTGCCAGCAGTTACTCTGGAGGGGCGAGCACTGAAGCTTTCTTT
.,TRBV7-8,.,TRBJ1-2,CASSSNTGFGYTF,TGTGCCAGCAGCTCCAACACGGGATTCGGCTACACCTTC
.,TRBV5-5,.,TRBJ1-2,CASSFGMKGYGYTF,TGTGCCAGCAGCTTCGGGATGAAGGGATATGGCTACACCTTC
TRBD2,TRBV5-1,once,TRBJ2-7,CASSPPRLAGGDEQYF,TGCGCCAGCAGCCCACCCAGACTAGCGGGAGGGGACGAGCAGTACTTC
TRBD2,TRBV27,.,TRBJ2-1,CASSPPRAGGYNEQFF,TGTGCCAGCAGTCCCCCCAGAGCGGGAGGGTACAATGAGCAGTTCTTC
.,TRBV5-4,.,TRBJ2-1,CASSLGNGIVSYNEQFF,TGTGCCAGCAGCTTGGGGAACGGGATAGTTTCCTACAATGAGCAGTTCTTC
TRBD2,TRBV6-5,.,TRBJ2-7,CASRWRLAGDHEQYF,TGTGCCAGCAGATGGAGACTAGCGGGAGATCACGAGCAGTACTTC
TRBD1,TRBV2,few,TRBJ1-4,CASSENRGVGEKLFF,TGTGCCAGCAGCGAGAACAGGGGAGTGGGTGAAAAACTGTTTTTT
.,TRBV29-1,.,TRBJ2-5,CSVERGAQETQYF,TGCAGCGTAGAACGGGGGGCCCAAGAGACCCAGTACTTC
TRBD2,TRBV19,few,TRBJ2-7,CASSPRAGGPISSYEQYF,TGTGCCAGTAGTCCAAGAGCGGGAGGGCCCATAAGCTCCTACGAGCAGTACTTC
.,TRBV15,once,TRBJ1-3,CATSTDITGNTIYF,TGTGCCACCAGCACCGACATTACTGGAAACACCATATATTTT
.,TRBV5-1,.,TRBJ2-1,CASSFGMGEQFF,TGCGCCAGCAGCTTCGGGATGGGTGAGCAGTTCTTC
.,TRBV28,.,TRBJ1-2,CASSLSLGRRYGYTF,TGTGCCAGCAGTTTATCGCTGGGGCGCAGGTATGGCTACACCTTC
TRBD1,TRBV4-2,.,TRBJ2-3,CASSQNPGTGGADTQYF,TGTGCCAGCAGCCAAAACCCCGGGACAGGGGGCGCAGATACGCAGTATTTT
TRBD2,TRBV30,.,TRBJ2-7,CAWSFGTSFSYEQYF,TGTGCCTGGAGTTTCGGGACTAGTTTCTCCTACGAGCAGTACTTC